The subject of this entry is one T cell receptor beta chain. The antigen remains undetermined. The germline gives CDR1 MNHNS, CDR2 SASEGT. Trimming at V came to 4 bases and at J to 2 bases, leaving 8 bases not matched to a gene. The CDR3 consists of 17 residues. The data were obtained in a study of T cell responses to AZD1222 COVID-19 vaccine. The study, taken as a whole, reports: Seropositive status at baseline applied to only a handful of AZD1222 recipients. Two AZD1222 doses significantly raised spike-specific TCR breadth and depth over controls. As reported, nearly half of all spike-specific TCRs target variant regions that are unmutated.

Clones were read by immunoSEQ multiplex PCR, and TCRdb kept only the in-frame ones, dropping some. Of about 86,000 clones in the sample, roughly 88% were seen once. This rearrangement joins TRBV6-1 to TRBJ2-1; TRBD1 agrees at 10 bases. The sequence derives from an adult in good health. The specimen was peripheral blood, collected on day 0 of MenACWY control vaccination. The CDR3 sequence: CASSARQGAYTYNEQFF. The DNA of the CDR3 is TGTGCCAGCAGTGCCCGACAGGGGGCGTACACCTACAATGAGCAGTTCTTC.